These 32 T cell receptor beta chains came from one sample sequenced in a study of T cell repertoires in cytomegalovirus infection (dated by TCRdb to between 2018 and 2020). Reading the label with the study, this specimen's treatment or condition is: in vitro stimulation with specific CMV peptide epitopes to enrich CMV-specific T cells. Reads for this sample came from an Illumina HiSeq 1500. TCRdb reprocessed the public reads (quality trimming at Q25 with fastp, clone calling with MiXCR) and kept in-frame beta chains. Each record represents a unique CDR3 protein, reported with the most common genes and DNA among its rows. Here the sample has 200,000 to 250,000 distinct CDR3 sequences; about 38% occur a single time. Approximately 59% of the sample belongs to the ten largest clones. These TCRs' antigens remain unknown. The source was CD8+ T cells from cultured PBMCs, collected from culture after CMV antigen stimulation. The origin of the receptors is a human donor in good health (CMV status not recorded). Some clones in this sample may be carry-over from other donors' samples.

The chain is built from TRBV7-8 and TRBJ2-3; no definite D call. CDR1 SGHVS and CDR2 FQNEAQ come from the germline V gene. This CDR3 is 15 amino acids long. Deletions cut 2 bases from V and 0 bases from J, with 9 bases between. Here the CDR3 DNA reads TGTGCCAGCAGCTTAAGGGCAGCCAGCACAGATACGCAGTATTTT. It encodes CASSLRAASTDTQYF.

The chain is built from TRBV19 and TRBJ2-1; no definite D call. Trimming took off 4 bases at V and 7 bases at J, with 11 bases between the two ends. CDR3 length equals 13 residues. From germline, CDR1 is LNHDA and CDR2 SQIVND (reference sequence). This CDR3 reads CASSSGPSNEQFF. The CDR3 DNA is TGTGCCAGTAGTAGCGGACCCTCAAATGAGCAGTTCTTC.

In its sample, this clonotype was seen a few times. The chain couples TRBV7-9 to TRBJ2-1; 13 nucleotides align to TRBD2. The CDR3 sequence is 19 residues long. The V and J ends lost 4 bases and 0 bases, in that order; junction bases with no gene match: 9. Germline V gene sequence: CDR1 SEHNR, CDR2 FQNEAQ (reference sequence). CDR3 nucleotides: TGTGCCAGCAGCTCGCGGACTAGCGGGGGCGGAAGCTCCTACAATGAGCAGTTCTTC. It encodes CASSSRTSGGGSSYNEQFF.

This clonotype was found a few times. This chain uses TRBV7-9 with TRBJ2-3; 15 bases align to TRBD2. This CDR3 spans 18 amino acids. From germline, CDR1 is SEHNR and CDR2 FQNEAQ (reference sequence). The V segment lost 7 bases and the J segment 1 base; nucleotides outside the gene matches: 9. CDR3 bases: TGTGCCAGCACCGGGGGACTAGCGGGAGGTCAACGCACAGATACGCAGTATTTT. Amino acid sequence: CASTGGLAGGQRTDTQYF.

This clonotype was observed a single time. This chain uses TRBV19 with TRBJ1-2, with D hard to call. CDR1 is LNHDA, CDR2 SQIVND, per germline (reference sequence). V lost 5 bases and J lost 0, with 10 bases in between. CDR3 length: 14 amino acids. CDR3: CASSPFKANYGYTF. The CDR3 DNA reads as TGTGCCAGTAGTCCCTTCAAGGCTAACTATGGCTACACCTTC.

This clonotype was seen once. V usage is TRBV23-1 and J usage is TRBJ2-7; TRBD1 is a possible D gene (5 bases). TRBV23-1 is an ORF for which the function is uncertain. The CDR3 is 14 amino acids. The V gene lost 2 bases and the J gene lost 5 bases, with 13 bases spanning the gap. CDR3 residues: CASSQDDSPHEQYF. For the CDR3, the DNA is TGCGCCAGCAGTCAAGACGACAGTCCCCACGAGCAGTACTTC.

This clonotype has a count of ten or more. The chain has TRBV27 and TRBJ1-1, with a tentative D call TRBD1 (5 bases). Germline CDR1 reads MNHEY; CDR2 reads SMNVEV (reference sequence). This CDR3 comprises 15 residues. Trimming removed 7 bases from V and 2 bases from J, with 17 bases in between. The CDR3, as DNA: TGTGCCAGCAATCGCAGGGTCGGCCTCAACACTGAAGCTTTCTTT. Protein product: CASNRRVGLNTEAFF.

The chain recombines TRBV7-4 with TRBJ2-1; the match to TRBD2 covers 9 bases. V was pared by 4 bases and J by 6 bases, with 16 bases of the junction left unmatched. The CDR3 sequence is 18 residues long. Germline V lookup: CDR1 SGHVT, CDR2 SQSDAQ. The CDR3 DNA is TGTGCCAGCAGCTCGGGATCTGGGGCGGGGGGGGCCCCCAATGAGCAGTTCTTC. Encoded protein: CASSSGSGAGGAPNEQFF.

The V call is TRBV6-1, the J call TRBJ2-1; D not certain. The CDR3 covers 16 residues. Trimming took 1 base from V and 4 from J, leaving 14 bases between them. Germline lookup yields CDR1 MNHNS and CDR2 SASEGT. CDR3 nucleotides: TGTGCCAGCAGTGAAGACCCCCGAGGATTTTACAATGAGCAGTTCTTC. Its protein is CASSEDPRGFYNEQFF.

The CDR3 region is CSVDYGEPTGELFF. DNA for the CDR3: TGCAGCGTTGACTACGGGGAGCCCACCGGGGAGCTGTTTTTT. The rearrangement links TRBV29-1 to TRBJ2-2, with D perhaps TRBD2 (5 bases). The CDR3 length is 14 residues. The V and J ends lost 3 bases and 4 bases respectively, with 12 bases between them. Germline V gives CDR1 SQVTM, CDR2 ANQGSEA.

This rearrangement joins TRBV6-1 to TRBJ2-1; 10 positions match TRBD2. J was trimmed by 9 bases and V by 6 bases; bases with no gene match: 14. This CDR3 contains 16 residues. Germline V gives CDR1 MNHNS, CDR2 SASEGT. CDR3 DNA sequence: TGTGCCAGCAGCCCCCACGGGAGCGGGGGGGCATTTGAGCAGTTCTTC. Its translation is CASSPHGSGGAFEQFF.

The rearrangement links TRBV12-5 to TRBJ2-7; D is undetermined. Germline assignment: CDR1 LGHNT and CDR2 FRNRAP. This CDR3 is built from 14 residues. The V end lost 6 bases, the J end lost 3 bases, and 15 bases lay between the germline ends. The CDR3 reads CASGADGGVYEQYF. The CDR3 region has the DNA TGTGCTAGTGGGGCGGACGGTGGGGTCTACGAGCAGTACTTC.

V gene TRBV29-1 combines with J gene TRBJ1-2, with D perhaps matching TRBD1 (5 bases). The CDR3 has 13 amino acids. The V and J ends lost 3 bases and 4 bases respectively, with 12 bases between them. Germline CDR1 is SQVTM and CDR2 is ANQGSEA. This CDR3 is CSVEGRVGYGYTF. The DNA of the CDR3 is TGCAGCGTTGAGGGCAGGGTGGGCTATGGCTACACCTTC.

This clonotype was counted between two and nine times. The gene calls are TRBV28 and TRBJ1-1; TRBD1 matches 8 bases. The germline gives CDR1 MDHEN, CDR2 SYDVKM. Trimming at V came to 5 bases and at J to 4 bases, leaving 6 bases not matched to a gene. The length of the CDR3 is 14 residues. The CDR3 sequence is CASSIQGEGTEAFF. CDR3 coding DNA: TGTGCCAGCAGTATACAGGGGGAGGGCACTGAAGCTTTCTTT. The full variable domain, rest sourced from reference TRBV28 and TRBJ1-1, is DVKVTQSSRYLVKRTGEKVFLECVQDMDHENMFWYRQDPGLGLRLIYFSYDVKMKEKGDIPEGYSVSREKKERFSLILESASTNQTSMYLCASSIQGEGTEAFFGQGTRLTVV.

This clonotype came up a few times. This chain uses TRBV7-9 with TRBJ2-5; 7 bases map to TRBD1. The V gene's germline CDR1 is SEHNR and CDR2 FQNEAQ (reference sequence). V shed 6 bases, J shed 4 bases, and the junction held 8 bases outside the gene matches. The CDR3 spans 14 residues. CDR3 bases: TGTGCCAGCAGACGGGACAGTAGAATAGAGACCCAGTACTTC. Amino acids: CASRRDSRIETQYF.

This clonotype was observed a single time. This chain uses TRBV5-1 with TRBJ2-1, with TRBD2 matching over 8 bases. With V trimmed by 4 bases and J by 1 base, 10 bases remained unmatched. The CDR3 has 17 amino acids. Germline-derived CDR1 and CDR2 are SGHRS and YFSETQ. CDR3 in DNA: TGCGCCAGCAGCCGAGACCTCAGCGGGAGATCCTACAATGAGCAGTTCTTC. The encoded protein is CASSRDLSGRSYNEQFF.

This clonotype was detected only a few times. CDR3 in amino acids: CASSAEMAGGSSYEQYF. The CDR3 nucleotides are TGTGCCAGCAGCGCCGAGATGGCGGGAGGGAGCTCCTACGAGCAGTACTTC. The chain couples TRBV7-6 to TRBJ2-7; 9 bases agree with TRBD2. This CDR3 is 17 amino acids long. The V gene's germline CDR1 is SGHVS and CDR2 FNYEAQ. Losses at the gene ends were 5 bases for V and 0 bases for J; bases not matched to a gene: 11.

The J gene is TRBJ2-7, the V gene TRBV6-1, with D tentatively TRBD1 (6 bases). The CDR3 covers 15 residues. Germline CDR1 and CDR2: MNHNS and SASEGT. V lost 3 bases and J lost 2, with 14 bases in between. The CDR3: CASSDNRESTYEQYF. CDR3 in DNA: TGTGCCAGCAGTGATAACAGGGAGTCGACCTACGAGCAGTACTTC.

Comment on this clonotype: A much larger clone sits a single nucleotide away, making a read error possible. The V gene is TRBV7-4, the J gene TRBJ2-7; 9 nucleotides align to TRBD2. The V gene's germline CDR1 is SGHVT and CDR2 SQSDAQ. The V segment lost 3 bases and the J segment 0 bases; nucleotides outside the gene matches: 0. The CDR3 spans 14 residues. CDR3 loop: CASSFSGSSYEQYF. As DNA, the CDR3 is TGTGCCAGCAGCTTTAGCGGGAGCTCCTACGAGCAGTACTTC.

This clonotype was counted at least ten times. The J gene is TRBJ2-1, the V gene TRBV5-4; the D gene is possibly TRBD1 (5 bases). The germline V gene encodes CDR1 SGHNT and CDR2 YYREEE (reference sequence). This CDR3 has 13 amino acids. Trimming took 4 bases from V and 3 from J, leaving 8 bases between them. CDR3 sequence reads: CASSRDSYNEQFF. The DNA of the CDR3 is TGTGCCAGCAGCCGCGACAGCTACAATGAGCAGTTCTTC.

This clonotype has just a few counts. The chain recombines TRBV7-3 with TRBJ2-7; no firm D call. Germline-derived CDR1 and CDR2 are SGHTA and FQGTGA. The ends were cut back, 2 bases at V and 0 bases at J, with 8 bases in the middle. This CDR3 comprises 14 residues. Here the CDR3 reads CASSLSPDSYEQYF. Written as DNA, the CDR3 is TGTGCCAGCAGCTTATCCCCAGACTCCTACGAGCAGTACTTC.

This clonotype has more than one count but fewer than ten. The chain uses TRBV7-7 and TRBJ2-3; maybe TRBD1 (6 bases). The CDR3 contains 14 residues. V dropped 1 base and J dropped 4 bases, with 9 bases sitting between them. Germline values: CDR1 SSHAT, CDR2 FNYEAQ (reference sequence). For the CDR3, the DNA is TGTGCCAGCAGCTTAGTTGGGGGCTCAGATACGCAGTATTTT. It specifies CASSLVGGSDTQYF. The whole variable domain, filled in from reference TRBV7-7 and TRBJ2-3, reads GAGVSQSPRYKVTKRGQDVTLRCDPISSHATLYWYQQALGQGPEFLTYFNYEAQPDKSGLPSDRFSAERPEGSISTLTIQRTEQRDSAMYRCASSLVGGSDTQYFGPGTRLTVL.

This clonotype has a handful of counts. This chain links TRBV10-3 with TRBJ2-7, with a weak D call TRBD1 (7 bases). This CDR3 contains 16 residues. The V end lost 3 bases, the J end lost 0 bases, and 15 bases lay between the germline ends. Germline CDR1 reads ENHRY; CDR2 reads SYGVKD. CDR3 sequence (DNA): TGTGCCATCAGTGATGGGGGGACAGCCGCCTCCTACGAGCAGTACTTC. The encoded protein is CAISDGGTAASYEQYF.

The genes are TRBV7-6 and TRBJ2-3, with D perhaps TRBD1 (5 bases). The CDR3 runs 14 residues. Per germline, CDR1 SGHVS and CDR2 FNYEAQ. V dropped 3 bases and J dropped 4 bases, with 11 bases sitting between them. CDR3 in DNA: TGTGCCAGCAGCTTGAAGACAGTCCCAGATACGCAGTATTTT. It codes for CASSLKTVPDTQYF.

Only a few counts were recorded for this clonotype. The rearrangement uses TRBV18 and TRBJ2-7; D remains ambiguous. Germline CDR1 reads KGHSH; CDR2 reads LQKENI. The ends were cut back, 6 bases at V and 2 bases at J, with 17 bases in the middle. The CDR3 sequence is 15 residues long. The CDR3 nucleotides are TGTGCCAGCTCTCCTACCGGGCAATTTCCCTACGAGCAGTACTTC. It yields the protein CASSPTGQFPYEQYF.

This clonotype was seen a few times. The chain combines TRBV27 with TRBJ2-3; D is unresolved. Germline values: CDR1 MNHEY, CDR2 SMNVEV (reference sequence). The ends were cut back, 5 bases at V and 0 bases at J, with 15 bases in the middle. This CDR3 region has 16 residues. The CDR3 bases are TGTGCCAGCAGTCAGTTCTCCGGACGGAGCACAGATACGCAGTATTTT. Its translation is CASSQFSGRSTDTQYF.

This clonotype is a singleton in its sample. Sequence at one end of the junction differs from germline and may be a read error. J is TRBJ2-3 and V is TRBV6-2 or TRBV6-3, with TRBD2 identical over 7 bases. There are 23 residues in the CDR3. The germline V gene has CDR1 MNHEY and CDR2 SVGEGT. The CDR3, as DNA: TGTGCCAGCAGTCCCCCGACCCCAAGAGTAGTGGCTAGCGGCGGATCCTTCACAGATACGGAGTATTTT. It translates to CASSPPTPRVVASGGSFTDTEYF.

In this sample, this clonotype turned up a few times. V is TRBV6-1 and J is TRBJ2-7; 9 bases fit TRBD1. This CDR3 has 15 amino acids. Unmatched junction bases numbered 6, after V lost 3 bases and J lost 3 bases. CDR1 and CDR2 from the germline V gene are MNHNS and SASEGT. As DNA, the CDR3 is TGTGCCAGCAGTGAGACCCCGGGACAGGGCTACGAGCAGTACTTC. This codes for CASSETPGQGYEQYF.

The V call is TRBV10-2, the J call TRBJ1-5, with a weak D call TRBD1 (5 bases). CDR3 length equals 15 residues. Trimming shortened V by 2 bases and J by 5 bases, and 13 bases separated the two germline ends. Looked up from germline, CDR1 is WSHSY and CDR2 is SAAADI. The CDR3 sequence: CASSEGGGEDQPQHF. The CDR3, as DNA: TGCGCCAGCAGTGAGGGTGGGGGGGAGGATCAGCCCCAGCATTTT.

About this clonotype itself: Germline and junction disagree at one end, which may indicate a read error. The rearrangement joins TRBV6-2 or TRBV6-3 to TRBJ1-1, with D tentatively TRBD1 (5 bases). The CDR3 covers 16 residues. Germline CDR1 and CDR2: MNHEY and SVGEGT. The CDR3 region is CSSSPSGGEASTEAFF. CDR3 DNA: TGTTCCAGCAGCCCTTCGGGAGGGGAAGCGAGCACTGAAGCTTTCTTT.

There are a few counts of this clonotype. V gene TRBV11-2 combines with J gene TRBJ2-1; the D gene is possibly TRBD2 (6 bases). The CDR3 covers 12 residues. Germline loops: CDR1 SGHAT, CDR2 FQNNGV. V lost 7 bases, J lost 8 bases, and 12 bases lay in between. Written as DNA, the CDR3 is TGTGCCAGCACTCTCGGGGGACATGAGCAGTTCTTC. It encodes CASTLGGHEQFF.

There are a few counts of this clonotype. The V call is TRBV7-8, the J call TRBJ2-4; D is unresolved. CDR1 is SGHVS, CDR2 FQNEAQ, per germline. Trimming left V 0 bases short and J 4 bases short, with 1 base between. The CDR3 totals 12 residues. The CDR3 region is CASSLAKNIQYF. The CDR3 region has the DNA TGTGCCAGCAGCTTAGCTAAAAACATTCAGTACTTC.